Sequencing of this T cell receptor (beta chain) was carried out in a study of shared clonotypes between healthy human individuals. Generated by immunoSEQ multiplex PCR, the TCRdb table keeps only in-frame clones and is missing some. The sample includes about 1.1 million clones, roughly 77% seen only once; the top ten take almost 0.9%. General study points: Tissues were not sampled, only blood, and their repertoires likely differ.

With respect to this clone: No antigen is known for it.

Material for sequencing was memory CD4+ T cells from PBMCs. Regarding subset: CD45RA-negative fraction. The TCR originated in a man aged 18 to 29 in good health. Some clones in this sample may be carry-over from other donors' samples.

CDR3 residues: CASSQGTSGRSTQYF. In DNA form, the CDR3 reads TGTGCCAGCAGCCAAGGGACTAGCGGGAGGAGTACGCAGTATTTT. The rearrangement uses TRBV4-2 and TRBJ2-3; TRBD2 agrees at 14 bases. The CDR3 length is 15 residues. J lost 8 bases, V lost 1 base, and 2 bases had no gene match. Germline V gene data show CDR1 as LGHNA and CDR2 as YNFKEQ.